This TCR beta chain comes out of a study of Graves' ophthalmopathy and Graves' hyperthyroidism (dated by TCRdb to 2016 to 2019). Background on the whole study: Peripheral blood was collected before any treatment was given, at the time of initial diagnosis. A discovery set of 100 or so patients (roughly 41 ophthalmopathy, 55 to 60 stable hyperthyroidism) was enrolled to explore V-J signatures distinguishing ophthalmopathy from hyperthyroidism. Following sample collection, hyperthyroidism patients were given methimazole at a starting dose of 30 mg daily, and ophthalmopathy patients were given high-dose intravenous methylprednisolone. In total, under 150 blood samples were TCR-sequenced: 40 to 45 ophthalmopathy, approximately 80 hyperthyroidism and about 17 hyperthyroidism-to-ophthalmopathy patients. In five to seven hyperthyroidism patients, the T-cell repertoire of thyroid tissue was compared with the T-cell repertoire of blood. The study used signatures of the TCR beta repertoire to tell Graves' ophthalmopathy apart from Graves' hyperthyroidism and to predict which patients would progress to ophthalmopathy. The independent validation cohort included approximately 19 hyperthyroidism patients plus 17 patients who later progressed from hyperthyroidism to ophthalmopathy. The research as a whole found: Sample size was not statistically predetermined, and group allocation was not concealed from the investigators. Most expanded thyroid clonotypes with frequency above 0.001 were also detected in blood, suggesting blood repertoires may reflect the thyroid immune response. In cross-validation, the 13-signature model distinguished ophthalmopathy from stable hyperthyroidism with around 90% sensitivity and 81% to 82% specificity, while in the test set the corresponding values were about 80% and 75%. In validation, the model predicted ophthalmopathy progression with about 71% sensitivity and approximately 72% specificity; around twelve predicted patients were CT-confirmed with GO in a median of about 6.1 months.

Ophthalmopathy patients were characterized by moderately to severely active disease, a Clinical Activity Score of at least 3, a NOSPECS grade of at least 4, and a disease duration under 3 months. Patients with other autoimmune diseases, uncontrolled infections, pregnancy or lactation were excluded. Clinical symptoms, serum thyroxine, TRAb, thyroid ultrasound and orbital computed tomography formed the basis of the diagnosis. Ficoll-Paque density gradient centrifugation was used to isolate PBMCs from 9.5 to 10 ml of fresh peripheral blood. Trizol reagent was used to extract the total RNA, and its quality was then checked on an Agilent 2100 Bioanalyzer. TCR beta CDR3 regions were amplified from RNA transcripts for repertoire sequencing. The first round was an RT-PCR using HTBI primers with the Qiagen OneStep RT-PCR kit, and this first round was followed by a second-round multiplex PCR, then size selection and purification. The libraries underwent paired-end sequencing with 100 bp reads on an Illumina HiSeq2000. Per the source publication's procedure: SOAPnuke was used for read processing, and reads with adapters, uncalled bases, a mean Phred below 15, or no exact constant-primer or identifier match were discarded. COPE v1.2.5 was used to merge high-quality paired reads. Unique nucleotide sequences were defined as clonotypes and aligned to IMGT TRB V, D and J references using MiTCR v1.1. Only V-J combinations with frequency above 0.0001 were analysed, covering around 99% of repertoires. A TCR clonal expansion and chaos score per V-J combination was defined as the ratio of F50 clonal expansion to chaos observed in the TCRdist matrix. Welch's t-statistics and random forest were used to reduce features to about a dozen V-J combinations, which were fed into a naive Bayes classifier. Thyroid-blood repertoire similarity was quantified with the Morisita-Horn index. Clones were called with MiXCR by TCRdb after fastp trimmed the public reads at Q25, and only in-frame beta chains were retained. Each CDR3 protein appears once, grouped with its most common genes and DNA. These V and J calls rely on TCRdb rather than the paper's analysis. The sample table records about 230,000 distinct CDR3 sequences; around 42% of these occur just once. Roughly 50% of the sample is held by the ten biggest clonotypes.

Comments on this clonotype: Its antigen is unknown. No base-level quality is on record; no much larger clone is a single base apart.

There are 13 amino acids in the CDR3, from cysteine to phenylalanine inclusive. Only the CDR3 DNA is retained, 39 bases long and in frame from the first base. V and J lose 1 base and 4 bases, and a span of 8 bases separates them. From the germline V gene, CDR1 is SGHTA and CDR2 is FQGTGA. The sequence was collected from an adult man with Graves' ophthalmopathy. The sample was peripheral blood. The chain was built from TRBV7-3 and TRBJ2-7; D gene: possibly TRBD1, on 5 matching bases. The CDR3 in this case is CASSLMGQYEQYF. In nucleotides, the sequence is TGTGCCAGCAGCTTAATGGGGCAGTACGAGCAGTACTTC.